Presented here are 6 T cell receptor beta chains from one specimen sequenced in a study of T-cell reconstitution after alpha-beta-depleted transplantation in children. A library of TCRbeta sequences, prepared with unique molecular identifiers, was generated. TCRdb reprocessed the PCR reads with MiXCR, giving one entry per CDR3 protein. The data contain 250,000 or so distinct CDR3 sequences, just under 8.5% of them singletons. This material consisted of PBMCs, mostly from graft donor cells, taken 180 days after TCRalphabeta/CD19-depleted stem cell transplant. These receptors were collected from a male patient under 18 who had a stem cell transplant for acute lymphoblastic leukemia, so the T cells may come from the graft donor.

Many counts were recorded for this clonotype. The rearrangement uses TRBV11-2 and TRBJ2-1; perhaps TRBD2 as D (7 bases). Germline CDR1 and CDR2: SGHAT and FQNNGV. CDR3 length: 12 residues. V lost 3 bases to trimming and J lost 9 bases, with 9 bases between them. For the CDR3, the DNA is TGTGCCAGCAGCTTTGGGGGGGCTGAGCAGTTCTTC. Translated, it gives CASSFGGAEQFF. The whole variable domain, filled in from reference TRBV11-2 and TRBJ2-1, reads EAGVAQSPRYKIIEKRQSVAFWCNPISGHATLYWYQQILGQGPKLLIQFQNNGVVDDSQLPKDRFSAERLKGVDSTLKIQPAKLEDSAVYLCASSFGGAEQFFGPGTRLTVL.

V and J are TRBV6-2 or TRBV6-3 and TRBJ1-5, with D hard to call. CDR3 length: 13 residues. Trimming took off 5 bases at V and 4 bases at J, with 9 bases between the two ends. Per the germline V gene, CDR1 is MNHEY and CDR2 is SVGEGT. The CDR3 sequence is CASSLMGNQPQHF. As DNA, the CDR3 is TGTGCCAGCAGTCTAATGGGAAATCAGCCCCAGCATTTT.

This clonotype was found many times. The chain uses TRBV3-1 and TRBJ2-7; D perhaps matches TRBD1 (5 bases). Trimming left V 1 base short and J 2 bases short, with 12 bases between. The CDR3 runs 15 residues. Germline V CDR1 and CDR2: LGHDT, YNNKEL (reference sequence). DNA of the CDR3: TGTGCCAGCAGCCAAGCTCCAGGGCGCGCCTACGAGCAGTACTTC. Its translation: CASSQAPGRAYEQYF.

This clonotype was seen ten or more times. V and J are TRBV6-6 and TRBJ1-1; a possible D gene is TRBD1 (6 bases). The CDR3 is 12 residues long. The germline gives CDR1 MNHNY, CDR2 SVGAGI (reference sequence). V lost 6 bases, J lost 5 bases, and 10 bases lay in between. The CDR3 DNA reads TGTGCCAGCAGCCAGGGGTGGACTGAAGCTTTCTTT. It encodes CASSQGWTEAFF.

This clonotype was seen repeatedly, ten times or more. The chain employs TRBV4-3 and TRBJ2-5; D uncertain. CDR1 LGHNA and CDR2 YSLEER come from the germline V gene. V lost 0 bases to trimming and J lost 4 bases, with 9 bases between them. CDR3 length: 14 amino acids. CDR3 in DNA: TGCGCCAGCAGCCAAGACACTCCCACAGAGACCCAGTACTTC. Amino acids: CASSQDTPTETQYF.

This clonotype was counted ten times or more. V gene TRBV11-2 combines with J gene TRBJ2-2; D could derive from TRBD1 or TRBD2 (6 bases each). V lost 6 bases to trimming and J lost 2 bases, with 13 bases between them. Germline CDR1 reads SGHAT; CDR2 reads FQNNGV. The CDR3 consists of 15 residues. For the CDR3, the DNA is TGTGCCAGCAGTTGGATGGGGGGCAACACCGGGGAGCTGTTTTTT. This encodes CASSWMGGNTGELFF. Looking up the rest from reference TRBV11-2 and TRBJ2-2 gives the full variable domain: EAGVAQSPRYKIIEKRQSVAFWCNPISGHATLYWYQQILGQGPKLLIQFQNNGVVDDSQLPKDRFSAERLKGVDSTLKIQPAKLEDSAVYLCASSWMGGNTGELFFGEGSRLTVL.